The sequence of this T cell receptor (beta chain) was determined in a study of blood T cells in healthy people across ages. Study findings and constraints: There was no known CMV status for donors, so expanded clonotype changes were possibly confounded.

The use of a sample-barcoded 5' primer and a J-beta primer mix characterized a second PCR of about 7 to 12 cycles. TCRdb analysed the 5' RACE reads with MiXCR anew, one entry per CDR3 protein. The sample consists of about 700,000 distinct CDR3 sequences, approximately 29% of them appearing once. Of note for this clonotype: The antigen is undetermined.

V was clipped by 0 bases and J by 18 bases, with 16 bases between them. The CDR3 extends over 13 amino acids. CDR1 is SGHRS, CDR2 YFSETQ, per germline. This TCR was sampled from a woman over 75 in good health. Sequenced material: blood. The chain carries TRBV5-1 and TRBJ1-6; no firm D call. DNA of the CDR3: TGCGCCAGCAGCTTGGATTTAAATTCACCCTCCCACTTT. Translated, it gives CASSLDLNSPSHF.